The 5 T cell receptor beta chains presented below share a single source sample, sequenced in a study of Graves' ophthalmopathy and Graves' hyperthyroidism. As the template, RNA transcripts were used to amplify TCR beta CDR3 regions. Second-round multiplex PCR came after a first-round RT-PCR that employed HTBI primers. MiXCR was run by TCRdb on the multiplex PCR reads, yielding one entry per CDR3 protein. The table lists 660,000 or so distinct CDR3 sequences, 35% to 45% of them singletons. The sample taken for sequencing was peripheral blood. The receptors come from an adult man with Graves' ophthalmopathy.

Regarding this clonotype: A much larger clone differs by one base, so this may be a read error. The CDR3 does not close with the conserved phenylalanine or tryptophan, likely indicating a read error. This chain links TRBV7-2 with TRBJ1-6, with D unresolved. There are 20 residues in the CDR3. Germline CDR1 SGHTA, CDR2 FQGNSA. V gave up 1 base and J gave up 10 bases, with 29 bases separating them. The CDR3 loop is CASSLGPPRTQRHRVSPLHL. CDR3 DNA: TGTGCCAGCAGCTTAGGCCCCCCAAGAACACAGCGACATAGGGTCTCACCCCTCCACCTT.

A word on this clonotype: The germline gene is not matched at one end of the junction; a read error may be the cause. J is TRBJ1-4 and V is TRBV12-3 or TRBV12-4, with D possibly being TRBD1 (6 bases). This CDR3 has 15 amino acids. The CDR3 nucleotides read TGTGCCAGCAGTACACGTCCGGGGGGCTCTGAAAAACTGCTTTTT. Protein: CASSTRPGGSEKLLF.

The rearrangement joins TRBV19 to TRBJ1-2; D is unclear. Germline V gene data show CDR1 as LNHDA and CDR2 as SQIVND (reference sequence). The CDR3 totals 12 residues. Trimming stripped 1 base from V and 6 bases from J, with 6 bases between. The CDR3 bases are TGTGCCAGTAGTATAGGGGCGGATGGCTACACCTTC. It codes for CASSIGADGYTF.

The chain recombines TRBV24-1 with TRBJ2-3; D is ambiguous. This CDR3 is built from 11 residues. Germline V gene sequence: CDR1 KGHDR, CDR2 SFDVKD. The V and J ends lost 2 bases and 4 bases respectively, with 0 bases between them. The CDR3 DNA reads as TGTGCCACCAGTGATTCAGATACGCAGTATTTT. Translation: CATSDSDTQYF.

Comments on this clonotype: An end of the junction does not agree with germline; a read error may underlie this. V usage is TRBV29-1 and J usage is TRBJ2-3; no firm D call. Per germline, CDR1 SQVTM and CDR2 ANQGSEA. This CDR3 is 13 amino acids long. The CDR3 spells CSVQWPEVDTRYF. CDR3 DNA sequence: TGCAGCGTTCAGTGGCCCGAGGTAGATACGCGGTATTTT.